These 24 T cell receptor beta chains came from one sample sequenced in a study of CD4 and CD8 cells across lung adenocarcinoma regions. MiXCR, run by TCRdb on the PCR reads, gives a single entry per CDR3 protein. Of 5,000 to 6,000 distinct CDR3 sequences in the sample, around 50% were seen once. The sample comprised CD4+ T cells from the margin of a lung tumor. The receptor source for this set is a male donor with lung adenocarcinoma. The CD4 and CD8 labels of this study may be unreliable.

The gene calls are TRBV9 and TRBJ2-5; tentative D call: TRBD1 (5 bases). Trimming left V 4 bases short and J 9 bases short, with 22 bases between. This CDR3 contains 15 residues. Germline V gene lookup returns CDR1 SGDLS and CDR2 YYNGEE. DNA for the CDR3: TGTGCCAGCAGCCCACGTTCGGGTGGCCCCAGGGCCCAGTACTTC. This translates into CASSPRSGGPRAQYF.

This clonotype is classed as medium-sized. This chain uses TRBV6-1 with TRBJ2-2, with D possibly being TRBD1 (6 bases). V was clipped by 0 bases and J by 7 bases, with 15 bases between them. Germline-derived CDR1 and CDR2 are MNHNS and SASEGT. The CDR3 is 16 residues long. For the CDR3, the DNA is TGTGCCAGCAGTGAAGCGGAAGGGGGTGGTGGCGGGGAGCTGTTTTTT. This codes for CASSEAEGGGGGELFF.

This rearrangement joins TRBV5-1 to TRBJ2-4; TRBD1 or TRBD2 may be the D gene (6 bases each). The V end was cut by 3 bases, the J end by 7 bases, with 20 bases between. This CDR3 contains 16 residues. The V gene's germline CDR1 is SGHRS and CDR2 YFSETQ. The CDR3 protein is CASSSGATGARNIQYF. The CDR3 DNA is TGCGCCAGCAGCTCGGGGGCCACGGGGGCGAGGAACATTCAGTACTTC.

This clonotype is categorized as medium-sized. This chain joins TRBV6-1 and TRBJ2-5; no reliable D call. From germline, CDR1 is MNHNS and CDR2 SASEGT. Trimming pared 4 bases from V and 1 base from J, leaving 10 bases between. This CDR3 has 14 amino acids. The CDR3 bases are TGTGCCAGCAGTGTTGGTTTGGGCCAAGAGACCCAGTACTTC. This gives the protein CASSVGLGQETQYF.

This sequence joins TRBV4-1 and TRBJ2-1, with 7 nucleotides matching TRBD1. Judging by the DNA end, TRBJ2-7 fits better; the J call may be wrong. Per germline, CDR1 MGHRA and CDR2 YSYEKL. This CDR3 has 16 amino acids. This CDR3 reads CASSQAVDRNLYEQYF. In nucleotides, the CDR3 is TGCGCCAGCAGCCAAGCTGTGGACAGGAACCTTTACGAGCAGTACTTC.

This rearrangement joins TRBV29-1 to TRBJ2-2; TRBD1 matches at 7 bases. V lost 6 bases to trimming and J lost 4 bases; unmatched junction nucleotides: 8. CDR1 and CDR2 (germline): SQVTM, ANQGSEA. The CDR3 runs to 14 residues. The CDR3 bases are TGCAGCGTCGAGGACAGGCTACGCACCGGGGAGCTGTTTTTT. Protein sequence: CSVEDRLRTGELFF.

CDR3 region: CGGGLGCLATETQYF. CDR3 DNA sequence: TGTGGCGGGGGTCTAGGGTGTCTCGCCACAGAGACCCAGTACTTC. V and J are TRBV27 and TRBJ2-5, with TRBD2 matching 7 bases. Germline lookup yields CDR1 MNHEY and CDR2 SMNVEV (reference sequence). CDR3 length equals 15 residues.

CDR3 bases: TGTGCCAGCAGCTTAGCGCTCACCGGGACAGAGGCTGAAGCTTTCTTT. Protein sequence: CASSLALTGTEAEAFF. V is TRBV7-6 and J is TRBJ1-1; 7 bases fit TRBD1. Losses at the gene ends were 0 bases for V and 6 bases for J; bases not matched to a gene: 10. The CDR3 runs to 16 residues. Per germline, CDR1 SGHVS and CDR2 FNYEAQ.

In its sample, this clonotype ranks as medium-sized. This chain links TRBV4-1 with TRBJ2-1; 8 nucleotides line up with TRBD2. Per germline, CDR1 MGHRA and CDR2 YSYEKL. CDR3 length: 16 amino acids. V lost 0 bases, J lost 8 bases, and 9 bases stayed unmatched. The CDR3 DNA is TGCGCCAGCAGCCAAGATCAGACGGGAGGGTTCTATGAGCAGTTCTTC. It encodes CASSQDQTGGFYEQFF.

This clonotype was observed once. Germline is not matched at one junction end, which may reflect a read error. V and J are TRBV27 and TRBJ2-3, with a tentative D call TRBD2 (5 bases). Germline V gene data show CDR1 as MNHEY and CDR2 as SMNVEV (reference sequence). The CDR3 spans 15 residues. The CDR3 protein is CASRTGFQYTETQYF. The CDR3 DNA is TGTGCCAGCAGGACGGGATTTCAATACACAGAGACGCAGTACTTT.

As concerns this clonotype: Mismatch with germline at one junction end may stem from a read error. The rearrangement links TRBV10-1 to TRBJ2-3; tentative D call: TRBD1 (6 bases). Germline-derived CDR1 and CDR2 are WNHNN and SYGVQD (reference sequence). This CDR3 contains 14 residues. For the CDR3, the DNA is TGCGCGGGCAGTGGGGGCGGCATCACAGATACGCAGTACTTT. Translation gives CAGSGGGITDTQYF.

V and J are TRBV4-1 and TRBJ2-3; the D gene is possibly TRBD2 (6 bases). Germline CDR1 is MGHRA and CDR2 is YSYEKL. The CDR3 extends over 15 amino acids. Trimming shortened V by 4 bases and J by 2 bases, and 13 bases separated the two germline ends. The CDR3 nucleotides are TGCGCCAGCAGCCTCCGGGACTCGATCACAGATACGCAGTATTTT. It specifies CASSLRDSITDTQYF.

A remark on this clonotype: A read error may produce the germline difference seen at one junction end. CDR3 DNA: TGTGCCGCGGGGCTCGGGGGCCTCCACCAGGAGACCCAGTACTTC. Translation gives CAAGLGGLHQETQYF. The chain links TRBV25-1 to TRBJ2-4; D tentatively fits TRBD1 or TRBD2 (6 bases each). TRBJ2-5 matches the DNA end more closely, so the J call is doubtful. There are 15 residues in the CDR3. Germline CDR1 and CDR2: MGHDK and SYGVNS.

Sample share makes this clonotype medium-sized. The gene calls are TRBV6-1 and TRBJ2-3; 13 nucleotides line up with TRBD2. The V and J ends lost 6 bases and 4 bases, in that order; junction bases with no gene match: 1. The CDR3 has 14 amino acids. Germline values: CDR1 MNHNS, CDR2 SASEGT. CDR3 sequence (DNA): TGTGCCAGCAGGGGACTAGCGGGGTCAGATACGCAGTATTTT. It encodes CASRGLAGSDTQYF.

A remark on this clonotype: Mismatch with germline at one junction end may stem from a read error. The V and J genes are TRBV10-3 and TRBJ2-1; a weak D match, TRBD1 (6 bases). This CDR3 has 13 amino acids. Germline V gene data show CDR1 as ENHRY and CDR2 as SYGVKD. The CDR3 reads CGIHWGRTDKQFF. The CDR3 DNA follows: TGTGGCATCCATTGGGGGCGCACAGATAAGCAGTTCTTC.

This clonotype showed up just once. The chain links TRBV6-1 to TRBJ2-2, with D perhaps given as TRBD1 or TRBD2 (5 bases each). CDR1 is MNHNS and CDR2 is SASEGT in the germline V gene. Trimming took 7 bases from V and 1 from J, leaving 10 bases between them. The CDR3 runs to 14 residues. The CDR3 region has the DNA TGTGCCAGCACGGGACCGGGGAACACCGGGGAGCTGTTTTTT. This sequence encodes CASTGPGNTGELFF.

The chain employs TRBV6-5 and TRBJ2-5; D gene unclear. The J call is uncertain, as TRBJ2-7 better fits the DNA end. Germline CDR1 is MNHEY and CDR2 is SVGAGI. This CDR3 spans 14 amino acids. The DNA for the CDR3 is TGTGCCAGCAGTTACTCGACTGAGACCTACGAGCAGTACTTC. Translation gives CASSYSTETYEQYF.

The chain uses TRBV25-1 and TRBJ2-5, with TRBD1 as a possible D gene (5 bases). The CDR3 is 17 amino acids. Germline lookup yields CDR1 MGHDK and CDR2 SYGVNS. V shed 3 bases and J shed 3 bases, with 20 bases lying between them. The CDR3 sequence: CASSDNRSGAKKETQYF. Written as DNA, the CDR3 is TGTGCCAGCAGTGATAACAGGTCTGGGGCCAAAAAAGAGACCCAGTACTTC.

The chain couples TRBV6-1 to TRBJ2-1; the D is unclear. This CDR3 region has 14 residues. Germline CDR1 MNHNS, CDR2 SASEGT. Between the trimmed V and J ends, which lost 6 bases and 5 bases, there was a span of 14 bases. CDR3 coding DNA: TGTGCCAGCAGAGGGCGGCTAACCGACAATGAGCAGTTCTTC. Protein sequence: CASRGRLTDNEQFF.

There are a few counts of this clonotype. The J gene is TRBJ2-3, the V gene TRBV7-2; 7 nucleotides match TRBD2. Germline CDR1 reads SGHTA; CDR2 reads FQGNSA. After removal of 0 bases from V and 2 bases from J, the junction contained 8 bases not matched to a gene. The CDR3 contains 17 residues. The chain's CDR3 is CASSLAGASGYTDTQYF. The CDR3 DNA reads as TGTGCCAGCAGCTTAGCCGGAGCTAGCGGATACACAGATACGCAGTATTTT.

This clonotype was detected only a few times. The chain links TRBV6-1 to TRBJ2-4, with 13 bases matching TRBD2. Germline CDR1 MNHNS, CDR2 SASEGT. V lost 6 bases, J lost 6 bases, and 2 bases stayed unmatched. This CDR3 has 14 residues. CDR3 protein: CASSRLAGGNIQYF. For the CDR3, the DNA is TGTGCCAGCAGCCGACTAGCGGGAGGAAACATTCAGTACTTC.

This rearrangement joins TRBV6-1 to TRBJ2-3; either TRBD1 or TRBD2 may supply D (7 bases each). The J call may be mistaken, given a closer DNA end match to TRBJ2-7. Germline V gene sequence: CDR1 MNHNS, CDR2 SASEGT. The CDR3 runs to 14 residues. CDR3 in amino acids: CARNGGTDRETQYF. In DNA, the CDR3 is TGTGCGAGGAACGGGGGGACAGACCGAGAGACGCAGTACTTC.

The CDR3 DNA sequence: TGTGCCAGCAGTGAGGAGGGAACGGCCAAAAACATTCAGTACTTC. Translation: CASSEEGTAKNIQYF. V gene TRBV6-1 combines with J gene TRBJ2-4; maybe TRBD2 (6 bases). V was trimmed by 3 bases and J by 1 base, leaving 10 bases between them. Germline CDR1 is MNHNS and CDR2 is SASEGT. CDR3 length equals 15 residues.

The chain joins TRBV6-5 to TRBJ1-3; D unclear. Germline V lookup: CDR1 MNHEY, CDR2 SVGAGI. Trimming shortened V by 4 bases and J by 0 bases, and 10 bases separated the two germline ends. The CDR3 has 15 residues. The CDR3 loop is CASSSTASSGNTIYF. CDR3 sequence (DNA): TGTGCCAGCAGTTCAACCGCTAGCTCTGGAAACACCATATATTTT.